The present T cell receptor beta chain was sequenced within a study of regulatory T cells in long-lasting Graves disease (dated by TCRdb to the early 2020s). For the study in its entirety: In the newly diagnosed Graves' disease group, patients had been taking antithyroid drugs for less than 3 months. The study took place in China and was registered as a clinical trial. A total of roughly 33 samples were covered by TCR sequencing, comprising around 13 persistent and around 20 newly diagnosed Graves' disease patients. Persistent Graves' disease patients were compared with newly diagnosed Graves' disease patients by peripheral blood TCR sequencing and RNA sequencing.

This clonotype was recorded many times. The clone's antigen remains unknown. Base qualities are not recorded, but no much larger clone differs from it by a single base. The CDR3 goes from the cysteine to the phenylalanine over 13 residues. Only the CDR3 part of the read is kept: 39 bases, read in frame from the first base. V is reduced by 7 bases and J by 7 bases, leaving a spacing of 14 bases between them. CDR1 SNHLY and CDR2 FYNNEI were looked up in the germline V gene. The paper as a whole reports these results and caveats: Compared with newly diagnosed patients, persistent Graves' disease patients had lower TCR Shannon entropy and fewer highly expanded clones, which suggests clonal expansion. Sequencing and analysis were limited to the TCR beta chain. Patients with persistent disease shared more public clonotypes (around 3,000) than newly diagnosed patients did (nearly 1,000). Preferential use of TRBV28, TRBJ1-2 and TRBJ2-5 was observed in persistent disease, whereas TRBV20-1 and TRBJ2-1 were favored in newly diagnosed disease. Because the primary lesion, thyroid tissue, could not be accessed, the study looked at peripheral blood alone. The small sample size was acknowledged by the authors as a limitation that may reduce accuracy.

Read against the paper, the sample's time point label means: newly diagnosed GD, antithyroid drugs for less than 3 months. RNA was extracted from PBMCs in TRIzol for both TCR sequencing and RNA sequencing. The diagnosis of Graves' disease followed American Thyroid Association guidelines. Patients were recruited from an endocrinology department in Xi'an, China. From each patient, about 8.9 milliliters of peripheral blood was collected into an EDTA anticoagulant tube. Ficoll Paque Plus density gradient separation was used to isolate PBMCs, and no further T cell sorting was performed. An Agilent 2100 Bioanalyzer and agarose gel were used to check RNA quality, and a NanoDrop 2000 was used to measure RNA concentration. The library was produced with multiplex PCR. The instrument given in TCRdb is Illumina HiSeq 4000. CDR3 regions were amplified by Arm-PCR with iRepertoire HTBI primers to construct TCR beta libraries. Gel purification was performed on PCR products prior to sequencing. In the original analysis: Gene usage analysis of CDR3 amino acid clonotypes used the approximately 62 TRBV and around 14 TRBJ segments found across samples. COPE and FqMerger were used to merge filtered high-quality paired reads into contigs. BLAST was used to align contigs to the IMGT TRBV, TRBD and TRBJ reference genes, and CDR3 was defined following IMGT. Highly expanded clones were defined as clonotypes with a frequency above 0.1%. Repertoire diversity was measured by Shannon entropy, and V-J evenness by the Gini coefficient. A clonotype was considered public if more than one individual shared it. TCRdb handled the public reads itself, with Q25 trimming in fastp and clone calling in MiXCR, and kept productive beta chains. Here each entry gathers all rows of one CDR3 protein and keeps the most common genes and DNA. The V and J calls were not made by the authors but by TCRdb's processing. The table for this sample lists hundreds of thousands of distinct CDR3 sequences; roughly 14% of them were counted only once. More than 8.5% of the sample comes from the top ten.

These data were also reused for a study on T cells in Graves' hyperthyroidism and ophthalmopathy. As noted in the second study: Stable Graves' hyperthyroidism was defined as the absence of progression to ophthalmopathy over 18 months of follow-up. Hyperthyroidism patients were newly diagnosed, had a disease duration of under 2 months, and were aged 18 to 65 years. Patients with uncontrolled infections, other autoimmune diseases, pregnancy or lactation were excluded. Clinical symptoms, serum thyroxine and TRAb, thyroid ultrasound, and orbital computed tomography formed the basis for the diagnoses. The first round of RT-PCR for the TCR CDR3 was performed with the HTBI primer set and the Qiagen OneStep RT-PCR kit. Most expanded thyroid clonotypes (frequency above 0.001) were also detected in blood, a finding suggesting that blood repertoires may reflect thyroid immune responses. In cross-validation, a model built on a 13 V-J signature told ophthalmopathy apart from stable hyperthyroidism with roughly 87% sensitivity and about 81% specificity, and in testing the same model reached 80%/75%. In validation, progression to ophthalmopathy was predicted by the model with 70% to 71% sensitivity and roughly 76% specificity, a median of approximately 6.5 months before onset. To identify TCR V-J signatures that set the groups apart, the researchers used a discovery cohort of 95 to 100 patients, made up of about 44 with Graves' ophthalmopathy and some 58 with stable Graves' hyperthyroidism. Whether ophthalmopathy could be predicted prospectively was tested in an independent validation cohort made up of under 20 hyperthyroidism patients plus 17 patients who later progressed to ophthalmopathy. The roughly 91 discovery patients were randomly split 7:3 into training and test sets. In addition, the study compared T-cell repertoires in thyroid tissue and in blood from a handful of Graves' hyperthyroidism patients. After blood sampling, hyperthyroidism patients were treated with methimazole at a starting dose of 30 mg daily, and ophthalmopathy patients were treated with high-dose intravenous methylprednisolone. The libraries were constructed in a second round of multiplex PCR and then size-selected and purified. Libraries were sequenced paired-end with 100 bp reads on an Illumina HiSeq2000. SOAPnuke was used to process the raw data, with reads discarded if the reads contained adapters or uncalled bases, had a mean Phred below 15, or lacked an exact constant-primer or identifier match. COPE v1.2.5 was used to merge high-quality paired reads, and clonotypes were defined as unique nucleotide sequences. MiTCR v1.1 was used to align the clonotypes against IMGT TRBV, TRBD and TRBJ reference segments. Analysis was restricted to V-J combinations with a frequency above 0.0001, which covered roughly 99% of repertoires. The TCS score was defined as the ratio of F50 (clonal expansion) to E x V (chaos), calculated using BLOSUM62-based TCRdist between CDR3 peptides within each V-J. Welch's t-statistics and random forest reduced around 550 V-J features to 13, which were used in a naive Bayes classifier (R e1071). Sample size was not statistically predetermined, and blinding of investigators to group allocation was not performed. The paper describes TCR Vbeta CDR3 sequencing of roughly 130 peripheral blood samples, made up of under 50 ophthalmopathy patients, 70 to 75 hyperthyroidism patients and 17 progressor patients.

In this chain, TRBV2 is recombined with TRBJ2-1; TRBD1 could be the D gene, as 6 bases match. The sequence was obtained from a man aged 30 to 45 with Graves disease. Donor details come from another sample of the same person, matched by shared clones. The sequencing used peripheral blood mononuclear cells (PBMCs), collected at new diagnosis, from a patient treated with antithyroid drugs. The CDR3 reads as follows: CASKQGVGNEQFF. The nucleotide sequence reads TGTGCCAGCAAACAGGGTGTGGGAAATGAGCAGTTCTTC.